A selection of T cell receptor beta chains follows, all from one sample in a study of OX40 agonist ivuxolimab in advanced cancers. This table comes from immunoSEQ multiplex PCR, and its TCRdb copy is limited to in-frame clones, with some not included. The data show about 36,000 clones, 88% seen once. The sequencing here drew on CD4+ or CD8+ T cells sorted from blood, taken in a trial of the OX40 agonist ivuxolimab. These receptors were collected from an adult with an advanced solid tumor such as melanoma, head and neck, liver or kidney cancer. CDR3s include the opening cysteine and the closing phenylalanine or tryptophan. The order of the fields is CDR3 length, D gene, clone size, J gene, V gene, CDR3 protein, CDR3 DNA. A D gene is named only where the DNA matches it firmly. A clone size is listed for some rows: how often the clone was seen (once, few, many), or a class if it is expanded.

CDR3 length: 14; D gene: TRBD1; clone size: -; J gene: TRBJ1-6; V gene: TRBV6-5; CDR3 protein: CASGRTGPISPLHF; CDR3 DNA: TGTGCCAGCGGCCGGACAGGACCTATTTCACCCCTCCACTTT
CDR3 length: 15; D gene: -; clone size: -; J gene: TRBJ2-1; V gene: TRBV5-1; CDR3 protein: CASTSGGVSYNEQFF; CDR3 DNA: TGCGCCAGCACATCCGGGGGAGTAAGTTACAATGAGCAGTTCTTC
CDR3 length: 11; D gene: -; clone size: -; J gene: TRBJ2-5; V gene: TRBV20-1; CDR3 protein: CSARVQGTQYF; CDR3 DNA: TGCAGTGCTAGAGTACAGGGGACCCAGTACTTC
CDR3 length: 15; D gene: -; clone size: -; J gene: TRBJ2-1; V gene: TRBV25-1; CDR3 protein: CASSELGTPYNEQFF; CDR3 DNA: TGTGCCAGCAGTGAATTAGGGACACCCTACAATGAGCAGTTCTTC
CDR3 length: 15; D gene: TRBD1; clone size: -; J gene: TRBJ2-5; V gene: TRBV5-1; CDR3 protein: CASNFVPDRVETQYF; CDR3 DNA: TGCGCCAGCAACTTTGTCCCGGACAGGGTAGAGACCCAGTACTTC
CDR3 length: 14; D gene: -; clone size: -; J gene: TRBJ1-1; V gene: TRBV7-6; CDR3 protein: CASSLTDGNTEAFF; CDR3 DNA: TGTGCCAGCAGCTTAACCGACGGTAACACTGAAGCTTTCTTT
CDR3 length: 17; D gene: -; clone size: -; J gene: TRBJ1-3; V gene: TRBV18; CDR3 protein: CASSPRVSLDSGNTIYF; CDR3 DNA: TGTGCCAGCTCACCACGAGTCAGTTTAGACTCTGGAAACACCATATATTTT
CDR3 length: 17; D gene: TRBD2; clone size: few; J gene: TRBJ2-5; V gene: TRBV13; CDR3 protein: CASSLFLAGGQGETQYF; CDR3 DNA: TGTGCCAGCAGCTTATTCCTAGCGGGAGGCCAGGGGGAGACCCAGTACTTC
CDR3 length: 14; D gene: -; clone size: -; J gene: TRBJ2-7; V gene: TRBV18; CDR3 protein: CASSPVTAFYEQYF; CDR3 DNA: TGTGCCAGCTCACCAGTTACAGCCTTCTACGAGCAGTACTTC
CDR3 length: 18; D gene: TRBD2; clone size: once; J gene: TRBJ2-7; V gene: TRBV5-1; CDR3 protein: CASSLAPGLAESDYEQYF; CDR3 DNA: TGCGCCAGCAGCTTGGCCCCGGGTCTAGCGGAGTCCGACTACGAGCAGTACTTC
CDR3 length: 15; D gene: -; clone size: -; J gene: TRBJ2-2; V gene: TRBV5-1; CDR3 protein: CASSRDGLNTGGLFF; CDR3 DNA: TGCGCCAGCAGTAGGGACGGGTTGAACACCGGGGGGCTGTTTTTT
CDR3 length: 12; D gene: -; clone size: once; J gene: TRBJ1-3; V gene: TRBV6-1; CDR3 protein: CAVGRPGNTIYF; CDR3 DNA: TGTGCCGTGGGGCGACCCGGAAACACCATATATTTT
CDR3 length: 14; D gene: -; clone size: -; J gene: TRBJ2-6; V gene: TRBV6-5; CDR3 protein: CASSYASGANVLTF; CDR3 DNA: TGTGCCAGCAGTTACGCTTCTGGGGCCAACGTCCTGACTTTC
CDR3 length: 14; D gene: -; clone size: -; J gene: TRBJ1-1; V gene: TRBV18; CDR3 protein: CASSPGQSNTEAFF; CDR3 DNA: TGTGCCAGCTCACCCGGACAGTCGAACACTGAAGCTTTCTTT
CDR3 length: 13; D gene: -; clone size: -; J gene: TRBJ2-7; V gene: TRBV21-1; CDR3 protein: CASESSSGGEQYF; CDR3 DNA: TGTGCCAGCGAGTCGAGCTCCGGGGGCGAGCAGTACTTC
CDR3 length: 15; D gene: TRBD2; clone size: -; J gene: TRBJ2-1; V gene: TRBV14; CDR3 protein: CASSTGGARYNEQFF; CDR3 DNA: TGTGCCAGCAGCACGGGGGGGGCGCGCTACAATGAGCAGTTCTTC
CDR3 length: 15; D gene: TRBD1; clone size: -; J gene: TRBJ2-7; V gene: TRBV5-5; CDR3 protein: CASGVSGQGVIEQYF; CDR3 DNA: TGTGCCAGCGGGGTCTCGGGACAGGGGGTTATCGAGCAGTACTTC
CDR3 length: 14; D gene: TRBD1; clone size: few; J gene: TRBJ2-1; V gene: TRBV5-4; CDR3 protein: CASSHRDRGNEQFF; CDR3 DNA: TGTGCCAGCAGCCACCGGGACAGGGGGAATGAGCAGTTCTTC
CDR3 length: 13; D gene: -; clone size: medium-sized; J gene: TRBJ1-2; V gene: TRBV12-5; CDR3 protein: CASGFSGGYGYTF; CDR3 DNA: TGTGCTAGTGGTTTTAGCGGGGGGTATGGCTACACCTTC
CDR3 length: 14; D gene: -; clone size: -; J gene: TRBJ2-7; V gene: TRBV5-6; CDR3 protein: CASSLRRRTYEQYF; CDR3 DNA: TGTGCCAGCAGCTTGAGGCGCCGGACCTACGAGCAGTACTTC
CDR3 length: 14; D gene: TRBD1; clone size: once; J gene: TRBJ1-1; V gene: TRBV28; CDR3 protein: CASSFRDRAVEAFF; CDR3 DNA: TGTGCCAGCAGTTTCCGGGACAGGGCTGTCGAAGCTTTCTTT
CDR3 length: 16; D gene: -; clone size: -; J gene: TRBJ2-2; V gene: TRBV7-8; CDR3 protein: CASSPVGGTNTGELFF; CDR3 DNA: TGTGCCAGCAGTCCAGTTGGGGGGACGAACACCGGGGAGCTGTTTTTT
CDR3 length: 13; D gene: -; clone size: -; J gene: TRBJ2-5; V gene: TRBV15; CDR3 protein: CATSRAAWETQYF; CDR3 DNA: TGTGCCACCAGCAGAGCCGCGTGGGAGACCCAGTACTTC
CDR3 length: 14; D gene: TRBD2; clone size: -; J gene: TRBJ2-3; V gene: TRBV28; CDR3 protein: CASRERGRTDTQYF; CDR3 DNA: TGTGCCAGCAGGGAGCGGGGGCGCACAGATACGCAGTATTTT